These T cell receptor beta chains were read from a single sample in a study of T cell responses to AZD1222 COVID-19 vaccine. Clones were read by immunoSEQ multiplex PCR, and TCRdb kept only the in-frame ones, dropping some. Here the sample spans some 130,000 clones, about four fifths being singletons. The sequenced sample was peripheral blood, obtained on day 0 of AZD1222 vaccination. The receptors originated from an adult in good health. Both conserved end residues are part of each CDR3. A D gene is named only where the DNA matches it firmly. Part of the rows lack a size; the others show once, few, many or a class for expanded clones.

d_gene: TRBD1
v_gene: TRBV3-1/TRBV3-2
abundance: few
j_gene: TRBJ2-2
CDR3nt: TGTGCCAGCAGTTCCGGGACAGGGGATTCCGGGGAGCTGTTTTTT
CDR3aa: CASSSGTGDSGELFF

d_gene: .
v_gene: TRBV7-9
abundance: .
j_gene: TRBJ2-1
CDR3nt: TGTGCCAGCAGCTTACTCCAGGGATCAAATGAGCAGTTCTTC
CDR3aa: CASSLLQGSNEQFF

d_gene: .
v_gene: TRBV7-3
abundance: once
j_gene: TRBJ1-2
CDR3nt: TGTGCCAGCAGCTTATCCGGGGGTGACGGAGGCTACACCTTC
CDR3aa: CASSLSGGDGGYTF

d_gene: .
v_gene: TRBV28
abundance: .
j_gene: TRBJ1-5
CDR3nt: TGTGCCAGCAGTTTAGGTCTCCAGCCCCAGCATTTT
CDR3aa: CASSLGLQPQHF

d_gene: .
v_gene: TRBV6-5
abundance: .
j_gene: TRBJ1-3
CDR3nt: TGTGCCAGCAGTAACTCTGGGGGAAACACCATATATTTT
CDR3aa: CASSNSGGNTIYF

d_gene: TRBD1
v_gene: TRBV19
abundance: .
j_gene: TRBJ1-2
CDR3nt: TGTGCCAGTAGTGTCACAGGGGGCGAAGGCGGCTACACCTTC
CDR3aa: CASSVTGGEGGYTF

d_gene: .
v_gene: TRBV2
abundance: .
j_gene: TRBJ1-2
CDR3nt: TGTGCCAGCAGTTACAGGGTTCGCGATGGCTACACCTTC
CDR3aa: CASSYRVRDGYTF

d_gene: TRBD2
v_gene: TRBV3-1/TRBV3-2
abundance: .
j_gene: TRBJ2-5
CDR3nt: TGTGCCAGCATCAGACTAGCGGGGGGGCAAGAGACCCAGTACTTC
CDR3aa: CASIRLAGGQETQYF

d_gene: .
v_gene: TRBV19
abundance: .
j_gene: TRBJ1-2
CDR3nt: TGTGCCAGTAGTATCTTAACAGACCTTCCCTATGGCTACACCTTC
CDR3aa: CASSILTDLPYGYTF

d_gene: .
v_gene: TRBV5-4
abundance: .
j_gene: TRBJ1-3
CDR3nt: TGTGCCAGCAGCTTGGAGGGCAGGGACTCTGGAAACACCATATATTTT
CDR3aa: CASSLEGRDSGNTIYF

d_gene: TRBD1
v_gene: TRBV3-1/TRBV3-2
abundance: .
j_gene: TRBJ2-7
CDR3nt: TGTGCCAGCAGCCTAGGACAGGGCTACGAGCAGTACTTC
CDR3aa: CASSLGQGYEQYF

d_gene: .
v_gene: TRBV12-3/TRBV12-4
abundance: .
j_gene: TRBJ1-5
CDR3nt: TGTGCCAGCAGTACCTTGGGGAATCAGCCCCAGCATTTT
CDR3aa: CASSTLGNQPQHF

d_gene: TRBD1
v_gene: TRBV4-2
abundance: .
j_gene: TRBJ1-2
CDR3nt: TGTGCCAGCAGCCAAGAAGAGGGACAGCTCTATGGCTACACCTTC
CDR3aa: CASSQEEGQLYGYTF

d_gene: .
v_gene: TRBV24-1
abundance: .
j_gene: TRBJ1-2
CDR3nt: TGTGCCACCCGGGCGGCGGGGGACACGAATGGCTACACCTTC
CDR3aa: CATRAAGDTNGYTF

d_gene: .
v_gene: TRBV18
abundance: once
j_gene: TRBJ1-6
CDR3nt: TGTGCCAGCTCACCCTTGAGGGGCCCTGAGAATTCACCCCTCCACTTT
CDR3aa: CASSPLRGPENSPLHF

d_gene: .
v_gene: TRBV6-5
abundance: once
j_gene: TRBJ1-5
CDR3nt: TGTGCCAGCAGTTACCGACAGCATAGCAATCAGCCCCAGCATTTT
CDR3aa: CASSYRQHSNQPQHF

d_gene: .
v_gene: TRBV9
abundance: once
j_gene: TRBJ2-1
CDR3nt: TGTGCCAGCAGCGTACCTAGCTCCATGGACAATGAGCAGTTCTTC
CDR3aa: CASSVPSSMDNEQFF

d_gene: TRBD1
v_gene: TRBV5-6
abundance: .
j_gene: TRBJ1-3
CDR3nt: TGTGCCAGCAGCCCGGTGGGACAGAATGGAAACACCATATATTTT
CDR3aa: CASSPVGQNGNTIYF

d_gene: .
v_gene: TRBV19
abundance: .
j_gene: TRBJ1-1
CDR3nt: TGTGCCAGTAGTACCCCGGGACAGAACACTGAAGCTTTCTTT
CDR3aa: CASSTPGQNTEAFF

d_gene: .
v_gene: TRBV10-3
abundance: .
j_gene: TRBJ1-5
CDR3nt: TGTGCCATCAGTGAGTCAAGGGGGTCCCGGCCCCAGCATTTT
CDR3aa: CAISESRGSRPQHF